These 32 T cell receptor beta chains share one sample of origin, sequenced in a study of T and B cells in COVID-19 patients. TRB rearrangements were amplified by multiplex PCR with BIOMED2 TRB-A/B primers. MiXCR, run by TCRdb on the multiplex PCR reads, gives a single entry per CDR3 protein. The sample has around 3,400 distinct CDR3 sequences, about 21% seen once. TRB was amplified from about 250-500 ng of blood genomic DNA. Sequencing input: blood. All receptors derive from a human donor with active COVID-19.

This chain joins TRBV20-1 and TRBJ1-6; 9 bases agree with TRBD1. Germline CDR1 DFQATT, CDR2 SNEGSKA (reference sequence). The CDR3 has 15 amino acids. V dropped 6 bases and J dropped 3; count of bases not matched to a gene: 6. In DNA, the CDR3 is TGCAGTGCCAAAGGGACAGGGAGCTATAATTCACCCCTCCACTTT. Translating it yields CSAKGTGSYNSPLHF.

The V gene is TRBV7-6, the J gene TRBJ1-1; tentatively, D is TRBD1 (5 bases). The length of the CDR3 is 14 residues. CDR1 and CDR2 from the germline V gene are SGHVS and FNYEAQ. Between the trimmed V and J ends, which lost 3 bases and 1 base, there was a span of 9 bases. CDR3 in DNA: TGTGCCAGCAGCTTGGGGCAGGGGAACACTGAAGCTTTCTTT. Protein sequence: CASSLGQGNTEAFF.

The CDR3 region is CASSYSKIAGSGNTIYF. In DNA, the CDR3 is TGTGCCAGCAGTTACTCGAAAATAGCGGGTTCTGGAAACACCATATATTTT. The rearrangement joins TRBV6-5 to TRBJ1-3, with D unclear. The CDR3 contains 17 residues. Trimming removed 0 bases at V and 1 base at J, with 13 bases between. Germline V gives CDR1 MNHEY, CDR2 SVGAGI.

By share, this clonotype counts as medium-sized. This chain's CDR3 is CASAQGLNYGYTF. CDR3 coding DNA: TGTGCCAGTGCTCAGGGGTTAAACTATGGCTACACCTTC. V gene TRBV30 combines with J gene TRBJ1-2, with TRBD1 as a possible D gene (6 bases). The CDR3 spans 13 residues. The V end lost 8 bases, the J end lost 2 bases, and 15 bases lay between the germline ends. The V gene's germline CDR1 is GTSNPN and CDR2 SVGIG (reference sequence).

By proportion, this clonotype is medium-sized. This sequence joins TRBV12-3 or TRBV12-4 and TRBJ2-3; TRBD2 matches at 8 bases. V gave up 6 bases and J gave up 1 base; unmatched junction bases: 0. The CDR3 consists of 13 residues. Written as DNA, the CDR3 is TGTGCCAGCAGGACTAGCGGCACAGATACGCAGTATTTT. Translating it yields CASRTSGTDTQYF.

This clonotype was observed a few times. This chain links TRBV7-9 with TRBJ1-6, with 8 bases aligning to TRBD1. Germline V gene lookup returns CDR1 SEHNR and CDR2 FQNEAQ (reference sequence). This CDR3 is built from 13 residues. The ends lost 8 bases at V and 8 bases at J; junction bases unmatched: 5. CDR3 DNA: TGTGCCAGCGGGCAGGGGGCCCATTCACCCCTCCACTTT. Translating gives CASGQGAHSPLHF.

The chain is built from TRBV11-3 and TRBJ1-2, with 7 bases aligning to TRBD1. Trimming cost V 2 bases and J 7 bases; bases outside gene matches: 7. CDR1 and CDR2 from the germline V gene are SGHNT and YENEEA. The CDR3 extends over 14 amino acids. The CDR3 region is CASSLLSGGFGYTF. CDR3 sequence (DNA): TGTGCCAGCAGCTTACTGTCAGGGGGTTTTGGCTACACCTTC.

By share, this clonotype counts as medium-sized. The V and J genes are TRBV27 and TRBJ2-7; D perhaps matches TRBD1 (6 bases). The CDR3 loop spans 15 amino acids. V was pared by 5 bases and J by 2 bases, with 16 bases between. Per the germline V gene, CDR1 is MNHEY and CDR2 is SMNVEV (reference sequence). CDR3 sequence: CASSPTGWSTYEQYF. CDR3 nucleotides: TGTGCCAGCAGTCCCACAGGGTGGTCAACCTACGAGCAGTACTTC.

This clonotype is deemed medium-sized. The V and J genes are TRBV30 and TRBJ2-3; 13 bases align to TRBD2. From germline, CDR1 is GTSNPN and CDR2 SVGIG (reference sequence). The V gene end was trimmed by 0 bases and the J gene end by 14 bases; junction bases not matched to a gene: 8. CDR3 size: 14 residues. CDR3 region: CAWSVGTSGTSGYF. CDR3 in DNA: TGTGCCTGGAGTGTAGGGACTAGCGGGACCTCTGGGTATTTT.

This sequence joins TRBV25-1 and TRBJ2-5; the D is unclear. Per the germline V gene, CDR1 is MGHDK and CDR2 is SYGVNS. Trimming took 2 bases from V and 5 from J, leaving 15 bases between them. The length of the CDR3 is 15 residues. For the CDR3, the DNA is TGTGCCAGCAGTGAAAAGGGCCTGCCCAGGGAGACCCAGTACTTC. Translated, it gives CASSEKGLPRETQYF.

This clonotype ranks as medium-sized (0.01 to 0.1%). The V call is TRBV27, the J call TRBJ1-1; D is undetermined. Germline CDR1 is MNHEY and CDR2 is SMNVEV (reference sequence). V gave up 8 bases and J gave up 0 bases, with 13 bases separating them. The CDR3 sequence is 14 residues long. The CDR3 loop is CASSVGIMNTEAFF. CDR3 nucleotide sequence: TGTGCCAGCTCTGTGGGGATCATGAACACTGAAGCTTTCTTT.

By share, this clonotype counts as medium-sized. The chain has TRBV30 and TRBJ1-5; D gene uncertain. The V end was cut by 4 bases, the J end by 0 bases, with 7 bases between. Germline V lookup: CDR1 GTSNPN, CDR2 SVGIG (reference sequence). The CDR3 is 13 amino acids. The CDR3 bases are TGTGCCTGGACACTCGATAGCAATCAGCCCCAGCATTTT. It encodes CAWTLDSNQPQHF.

This clonotype appeared a few times. The chain links TRBV6-5 to TRBJ1-1; D not certain. CDR1 and CDR2 from the germline V gene are MNHEY and SVGAGI. V was pared by 5 bases and J by 5 bases, with 12 bases between. The CDR3 sequence is 13 residues long. CDR3 in amino acids: CASSEGLRTEAFF. CDR3 bases: TGTGCCAGCAGTGAGGGTCTCCGGACTGAAGCTTTCTTT.

V gene TRBV5-1 combines with J gene TRBJ2-1, with 11 bases matching TRBD1. The CDR3 sequence is 16 residues long. Per germline, CDR1 SGHRS and CDR2 YFSETQ. Trimming removed 6 bases from V and 7 bases from J; junction bases left unmatched: 12. In DNA form, the CDR3 reads TGCGCCAGCACACTAACCGGGACAGGGGGGAGTAATGAGCAGTTCTTC. Amino acid sequence: CASTLTGTGGSNEQFF. Filled out from reference TRBV5-1 and TRBJ2-1, the complete variable domain reads KAGVTQTPRYLIKTRGQQVTLSCSPISGHRSVSWYQQTPGQGLQFLFEYFSETQRNKGNFPGRFSGRQFSNSRSEMNVSTLELGDSALYLCASTLTGTGGSNEQFFGPGTRLTVL.

This clonotype is medium-sized. The chain combines TRBV7-2 with TRBJ2-3; 11 nucleotides match TRBD2. From germline, CDR1 is SGHTA and CDR2 FQGNSA. The junction had 7 bases not matched to a gene; V was cut back by 5 bases and J by 6 bases. CDR3 length: 15 amino acids. The CDR3 coding sequence is TGTGCCAGCAGCCAGACTAGCGGGGTTGGCGATACGCAGTATTTT. It specifies CASSQTSGVGDTQYF. The full variable domain, in which reference TRBV7-2 and TRBJ2-3 provide the parts outside the CDR3, is GAGVSQSPSNKVTEKGKDVELRCDPISGHTALYWYRQSLGQGLEFLIYFQGNSAPDKSGLPSDRFSAERTGGSVSTLTIQRTQQEDSAVYLCASSQTSGVGDTQYFGPGTRLTVL.

By sample fraction, this clonotype is medium-sized. V is TRBV19 and J is TRBJ1-2; D possibly corresponds to TRBD1 (6 bases). V was trimmed by 7 bases and J by 6 bases, leaving 27 bases between them. Germline V CDR1 and CDR2: LNHDA, SQIVND (reference sequence). The CDR3 extends over 17 amino acids. The CDR3 region is CASNLKIGTIVRDGYTF. The CDR3 DNA is TGTGCCAGTAATCTTAAAATTGGGACAATCGTTCGGGATGGCTACACCTTC.

V gene TRBV6-1 combines with J gene TRBJ1-3; 9 positions match TRBD1. Losses at the gene ends were 5 bases for V and 1 base for J; bases not matched to a gene: 9. This CDR3 has 17 amino acids. Per the germline V gene, CDR1 is MNHNS and CDR2 is SASEGT. The CDR3 DNA follows: TGTGCCAGCAGTAGAACCACAGGGGGCGCATCTGGAAACACCATATATTTT. This sequence encodes CASSRTTGGASGNTIYF.

In its sample, this clonotype is medium-sized. This CDR3 is CASSGREGEKLFF. CDR3 nucleotides: TGTGCCAGCAGTGGCCGGGAGGGAGAAAAACTGTTTTTT. The chain employs TRBV27 and TRBJ1-4; the D is unclear. V was pared by 5 bases and J by 8 bases, with 12 bases between. Germline CDR1 and CDR2: MNHEY and SMNVEV (reference sequence). The CDR3 extends over 13 amino acids.

In this sample, this clonotype is medium-sized. At one of its ends the junction is not consistent with the germline gene, which may arise from a read error. V gene TRBV6-1 combines with J gene TRBJ2-7; D possibly uses TRBD1 or TRBD2 (6 bases each). The CDR3 contains 15 residues. Germline V CDR1 and CDR2: MNHNS, SASEGT. This CDR3 reads CASSEASGGIYEQYF. CDR3 bases: TGTGCCAGCAGCGAAGCCTCCGGGGGCATTTACGAGCAGTACTTC.

The genes are TRBV12-3 or TRBV12-4 and TRBJ1-1; 9 bases line up with TRBD1. This CDR3 region has 15 residues. J lost 1 base, V lost 4 bases, and 4 bases had no gene match. CDR3 region: CASSSRGQGNTEAFF. Written as DNA, the CDR3 is TGTGCCAGCAGTTCCCGGGGACAGGGGAACACTGAAGCTTTCTTT.

This chain joins TRBV15 and TRBJ2-1, with 10 positions matching TRBD2. The germline V gene has CDR1 LNHNV and CDR2 YYDKDF (reference sequence). Unmatched junction bases numbered 1, after V lost 0 bases and J lost 5 bases. The length of the CDR3 is 15 residues. DNA for the CDR3: TGTGCCACCAGCAGAGAACTAGCGGGGAACAATGAGCAGTTCTTC. It encodes CATSRELAGNNEQFF.

The chain is built from TRBV19 and TRBJ1-2, with TRBD1 as a possible D gene (6 bases). The CDR3 extends over 13 amino acids. The ends were cut back, 6 bases at V and 3 bases at J, with 11 bases in the middle. CDR1 and CDR2 (germline): LNHDA, SQIVND (reference sequence). The CDR3: CASRGGGDYGYTF. The CDR3 nucleotides read TGTGCCAGTAGGGGAGGGGGGGACTATGGCTACACCTTC.

By share of the sample, this clonotype is medium-sized. This chain connects TRBV19 to TRBJ1-4; TRBD1 is a possible D gene (6 bases). Germline loops: CDR1 LNHDA, CDR2 SQIVND (reference sequence). This CDR3 comprises 14 residues. Trimming pared 6 bases from V and 4 bases from J, leaving 12 bases between. CDR3 loop: CASRTGQLNEKLFF. CDR3 in DNA: TGTGCCAGTAGGACCGGACAGCTTAATGAAAAACTGTTTTTT.

By share, this clonotype ranks as medium-sized (0.01 to 0.1%). This sequence joins TRBV30 and TRBJ2-7; 8 bases are shared with TRBD1. Germline assignment: CDR1 GTSNPN and CDR2 SVGIG (reference sequence). The CDR3 sequence is 12 residues long. The V and J ends lost 5 bases and 2 bases, in that order; junction bases with no gene match: 2. The CDR3 nucleotides are TGTGCCTGGGACAGGGGCCCCTACGAGCAGTACTTC. The encoded protein is CAWDRGPYEQYF. Combining the CDR3 with reference TRBV30 and TRBJ2-7 gives the whole variable domain SQTIHQWPATLVQPVGSPLSLECTVEGTSNPNLYWYRQAAGRGLQLLFYSVGIGQISSEVPQNLSASRPQDRQFILSSKKLLLSDSGFYLCAWDRGPYEQYFGPGTRLTVT.

CDR3 amino acids: CASSSRGQGGTGELFF. CDR3 nucleotide sequence: TGTGCCAGCAGTTCCCGGGGACAGGGGGGCACCGGGGAGCTGTTTTTT. The rearrangement links TRBV12-3 or TRBV12-4 to TRBJ2-2; 11 nucleotides align to TRBD1. After removal of 4 bases from V and 4 bases from J, the junction contained 5 bases not matched to a gene. CDR3 length: 16 residues.

This rearrangement joins TRBV19 to TRBJ2-7; 8 positions match TRBD1. CDR3 length: 14 residues. Germline CDR1 is LNHDA and CDR2 is SQIVND (reference sequence). Losses at the gene ends were 5 bases for V and 4 bases for J; bases not matched to a gene: 7. CDR3 nucleotides: TGTGCCAGTAGTCCGCGGGACAGGAGATACGAGCAGTACTTC. This codes for CASSPRDRRYEQYF.

By proportion, this clonotype is medium-sized. The J gene is TRBJ2-3, the V gene TRBV6-5; D is uncertain. V lost 5 bases, J lost 5 bases, and 14 bases lay in between. Germline CDR1 MNHEY, CDR2 SVGAGI. The CDR3 runs 14 residues. CDR3: CASSPLGPQDTQYF. The CDR3 nucleotides read TGTGCCAGCAGTCCATTAGGACCGCAAGATACGCAGTATTTT.

In its sample, this clonotype is medium-sized. CDR3 bases: TGTGCCAGCAGGCCGGGACAGAAAGAAGAGACCCAGTACTTC. It is translated as CASRPGQKEETQYF. The rearrangement joins TRBV6-5 to TRBJ2-5, with 7 bases identical to TRBD1. The junction had 7 bases not matched to a gene; V was cut back by 6 bases and J by 3 bases. The CDR3 consists of 14 residues. The germline V gene has CDR1 MNHEY and CDR2 SVGAGI.

This clonotype counts as medium-sized. The V gene is TRBV19, the J gene TRBJ2-3; TRBD1 matches at 7 bases. Germline CDR1 is LNHDA and CDR2 is SQIVND (reference sequence). V shed 7 bases, J shed 5 bases, and the junction held 9 bases outside the gene matches. This CDR3 has 14 residues. The CDR3 reads CASKSRGSVDTQYF. The CDR3 bases are TGTGCCAGTAAAAGCAGGGGGTCAGTAGATACGCAGTATTTT.

The gene calls are TRBV19 and TRBJ1-1; a possible D gene is TRBD1 (5 bases). The CDR3 spans 17 residues. In germline, CDR1 is LNHDA, CDR2 SQIVND (reference sequence). V gave up 5 bases and J gave up 4 bases, with 23 bases separating them. The CDR3 reads CASSAAGGEAGGTEAFF. The CDR3 DNA sequence: TGTGCCAGTAGTGCGGCGGGGGGTGAGGCGGGGGGCACTGAAGCTTTCTTT.

This clonotype rates as medium-sized (0.01 to 0.1%). The chain uses TRBV5-6 and TRBJ2-1, with 15 bases lining up with TRBD2. The CDR3 is 18 amino acids. V lost 4 bases and J lost 4; bases outside the gene matches: 9. Germline CDR1 SGHDT, CDR2 YYEEEE. The DNA for the CDR3 is TGTGCCAGCAGCGTTGGGACTAGCGGGGGGACACTTTACAATGAGCAGTTCTTC. Protein product: CASSVGTSGGTLYNEQFF.

The V gene is TRBV12-3 or TRBV12-4, the J gene TRBJ2-6, with D uncertain. V lost 8 bases, J lost 6 bases, and 5 bases lay in between. The CDR3 has 11 residues. The CDR3 bases are TGTGCCAGCTCCCTGGCCAACGTCCTGACTTTC. Translation: CASSLANVLTF.